This is a list of T cell receptor beta chains from one sample in a study of blood T cells in healthy people across ages. TCRdb itself ran the 5' RACE reads through MiXCR, one entry per CDR3 protein. The profile shows 920,000 or so distinct CDR3 sequences, 45% of them singletons. Sample: blood. These receptors came from a woman aged 55-75 years in good health. Each CDR3 is given with its conserved first and last residue. The D gene is left open where the match is weak. Clone size is given for some rows only: seen once, a few or many times, or a class if the clone is expanded.

clone_size: NA; v_call: TRBV27; d_call: NA; j_call: TRBJ2-5; cdr3_nt: TGTGCCAGCAGTTCCGTTAAGGGACCTCAAGAGACCCAGTACTTC; cdr3_aa: CASSSVKGPQETQYF
clone_size: NA; v_call: TRBV20-1; d_call: TRBD2; j_call: TRBJ2-7; cdr3_nt: TGCAGTGCCGGACAAACTAGCGGGAGCTCCCACGAGCAGTACTTC; cdr3_aa: CSAGQTSGSSHEQYF
clone_size: NA; v_call: TRBV3-1; d_call: NA; j_call: TRBJ2-5; cdr3_nt: TGTGCCAGCAGCCAACTGGATCCGGGACTTAGGTACCAAGAGACCCAGTACTTC; cdr3_aa: CASSQLDPGLRYQETQYF
clone_size: NA; v_call: TRBV20-1; d_call: TRBD1; j_call: TRBJ2-3; cdr3_nt: TGCAGTGCAACCCGGGACAGGGGTCCGGATACGCAGTATTTT; cdr3_aa: CSATRDRGPDTQYF
clone_size: NA; v_call: TRBV15; d_call: NA; j_call: TRBJ2-7; cdr3_nt: TGTGCCACCAGCCCACAGGGAGACGAGCAGTACTTC; cdr3_aa: CATSPQGDEQYF
clone_size: NA; v_call: TRBV10-3; d_call: NA; j_call: TRBJ1-4; cdr3_nt: TGTGCCATCAGTGATTTCGGGACGACTAATGAAAAACTGTTTTTT; cdr3_aa: CAISDFGTTNEKLFF
clone_size: NA; v_call: TRBV24-1; d_call: TRBD2; j_call: TRBJ2-3; cdr3_nt: TGTGCCACCAGTGATCTTAGCGGGAGAGGGGCAGATACGCAGTATTTT; cdr3_aa: CATSDLSGRGADTQYF
clone_size: few; v_call: TRBV4-1; d_call: NA; j_call: TRBJ2-3; cdr3_nt: TGCGCCAGCAGCCAAACCGGGTCGCGGGGCACAGATACGCAGTATTTT; cdr3_aa: CASSQTGSRGTDTQYF
clone_size: few; v_call: TRBV20-1; d_call: NA; j_call: TRBJ2-7; cdr3_nt: TGCAGTGGTGGCCATTTGATTGGGGGTGAGCAGTACTTC; cdr3_aa: CSGGHLIGGEQYF
clone_size: NA; v_call: TRBV28; d_call: TRBD1; j_call: TRBJ2-7; cdr3_nt: TGTGCCAGCAGGGGACAGGGAATACCCCCCGAGCAGTACTTC; cdr3_aa: CASRGQGIPPEQYF
clone_size: NA; v_call: TRBV7-2; d_call: TRBD2; j_call: TRBJ2-3; cdr3_nt: TGTGCCAGCAGCCCCCTCTCTAGCGGACCCACAGATACGCGGTATTTT; cdr3_aa: CASSPLSSGPTDTRYF
clone_size: few; v_call: TRBV5-1; d_call: TRBD2; j_call: TRBJ2-1; cdr3_nt: TGCGCCAGCAGCTTGTCCGGGACTAGCGGGTCCTACAATGAGCAGTTCTTC; cdr3_aa: CASSLSGTSGSYNEQFF
clone_size: NA; v_call: TRBV6-1; d_call: NA; j_call: TRBJ1-1; cdr3_nt: TGTGCCAGTTTTGAGCTGTGGGGTGGGGAGACTGAAGCTTTCTTT; cdr3_aa: CASFELWGGETEAFF
clone_size: NA; v_call: TRBV6-1; d_call: TRBD2; j_call: TRBJ2-7; cdr3_nt: TGTGCCGGCAGTGAAAACATCGGAGACAGGGATGGGCCTAGCGGGAGCTACGAGCAGTACTTC; cdr3_aa: CAGSENIGDRDGPSGSYEQYF
clone_size: few; v_call: TRBV20-1; d_call: NA; j_call: TRBJ2-1; cdr3_nt: TGCAGTGCTAGCCCAGACTACAATGAGCAGTTCTTC; cdr3_aa: CSASPDYNEQFF
clone_size: few; v_call: TRBV6-6; d_call: NA; j_call: TRBJ1-5; cdr3_nt: TGTGCCAGCAGTTCCCAAAATCAGCCCCAGCATTTT; cdr3_aa: CASSSQNQPQHF